The 13 T cell receptor beta chains below were found in one sample sequenced in a study of early T cells in non-severe SARS-CoV-2 infection. TCRdb itself ran the 5' RACE reads through MiXCR, one entry per CDR3 protein. The sample holds 50,000 to 65,000 distinct CDR3 sequences, more than 15% seen once. Sequenced here: whole blood, sampled at baseline. These TCRs come from an adult who was a healthcare worker with PCR-confirmed SARS-CoV-2 infection or an uninfected control (not recorded which).

This clonotype was counted between two and nine times. The chain recombines TRBV7-2 with TRBJ2-7; D gene ambiguous. Trimming removed 1 base at V and 1 base at J, with 8 bases between. Germline values: CDR1 SGHTA, CDR2 FQGNSA. CDR3 length: 14 residues. This chain's CDR3 is CASSLDRWSYEQYF. CDR3 in DNA: TGTGCCAGCAGCTTAGATCGGTGGTCCTACGAGCAGTACTTC.

This clonotype was seen a few times. V is TRBV15 and J is TRBJ2-1, with 9 bases aligning to TRBD2. V was pared by 0 bases and J by 12 bases, with 15 bases of the junction left unmatched. Germline-derived CDR1 and CDR2 are LNHNV and YYDKDF (reference sequence). The CDR3 runs 17 residues. The CDR3 DNA is TGTGCCACCAGCAGAGATTATGTTGGGACTAGCCTTAATCGGCAGTTCTTC. Translating gives CATSRDYVGTSLNRQFF.

Notes on this clonotype: This could be a read error, since a much larger clone is one nucleotide away. The chain is built from TRBV7-2 and TRBJ1-2; D is undetermined. The CDR3 covers 15 residues. The V end was cut by 1 base, the J end by 7 bases, with 16 bases between. Germline V lookup: CDR1 SGHTA, CDR2 FQGNSA. Written as DNA, the CDR3 is TGTGCCAGCAGCTTAGATTCGGGCAGACCTGTTGGCTACACCTTC. It codes for CASSLDSGRPVGYTF. The full variable domain, rest sourced from reference TRBV7-2 and TRBJ1-2, is GAGVSQSPSNKVTEKGKDVELRCDPISGHTALYWYRQSLGQGLEFLIYFQGNSAPDKSGLPSDRFSAERTGGSVSTLTIQRTQQEDSAVYLCASSLDSGRPVGYTFGSGTRLTVV.

V and J are TRBV10-2 and TRBJ2-1; D unresolved. This CDR3 has 14 residues. Germline V gene sequence: CDR1 WSHSY, CDR2 SAAADI. Trimming cost V 2 bases and J 0 bases, with 5 bases left between them. CDR3 amino acids: CASSEKSSYNEQFF. The CDR3 coding sequence is TGCGCCAGCAGTGAGAAGAGCTCCTACAATGAGCAGTTCTTC.

This clonotype appeared a few times. The V and J genes are TRBV5-1 and TRBJ1-1; 8 positions agree with TRBD1. The V gene end was trimmed by 3 bases and the J gene end by 0 bases; junction bases not matched to a gene: 7. Germline V lookup: CDR1 SGHRS, CDR2 YFSETQ. This CDR3 spans 16 amino acids. The CDR3 DNA reads as TGCGCCAGCAGCTCTGGACAGGGCCTCATGAACACTGAAGCTTTCTTT. This translates into CASSSGQGLMNTEAFF. Variable domain in full (rest from reference TRBV5-1 and TRBJ1-1): KAGVTQTPRYLIKTRGQQVTLSCSPISGHRSVSWYQQTPGQGLQFLFEYFSETQRNKGNFPGRFSGRQFSNSRSEMNVSTLELGDSALYLCASSSGQGLMNTEAFFGQGTRLTVV.

This rearrangement joins TRBV4-3 to TRBJ1-5, with TRBD1 as a possible D gene (6 bases). Germline-derived CDR1 and CDR2 are LGHNA and YSLEER. The length of the CDR3 is 15 residues. Trimming left V 4 bases short and J 2 bases short, with 12 bases between. CDR3 DNA: TGCGCCAGCAGCCTAGAGGGGGGAGGCAATCAGCCCCAGCATTTT. Residues: CASSLEGGGNQPQHF.

The table lists this clonotype with a few counts. The chain links TRBV5-1 to TRBJ1-2; 7 bases line up with TRBD1. With 5 bases clipped from V and 6 bases from J, the junction kept 10 bases outside the gene matches. The CDR3 spans 14 residues. Germline CDR1 and CDR2: SGHRS and YFSETQ. Here the CDR3 reads CASSYGTASDGYTF. In DNA, the CDR3 is TGCGCCAGCAGTTATGGGACAGCAAGCGATGGCTACACCTTC.

This clonotype was seen more than once but under ten times. V and J are TRBV19 and TRBJ2-2; 7 nucleotides agree with TRBD2. Per germline, CDR1 LNHDA and CDR2 SQIVND (reference sequence). The CDR3 runs 15 residues. V shed 3 bases and J 3 bases; nucleotides not matched to a gene: 4. CDR3 sequence reads: CASSIGRRDTGELFF. In DNA form, the CDR3 reads TGTGCCAGTAGTATCGGGAGGAGAGACACCGGGGAGCTGTTTTTT. The whole variable domain, filled in from reference TRBV19 and TRBJ2-2, reads DGGITQSPKYLFRKEGQNVTLSCEQNLNHDAMYWYRQDPGQGLRLIYYSQIVNDFQKGDIAEGYSVSREKKESFPLTVTSAQKNPTAFYLCASSIGRRDTGELFFGEGSRLTVL.

J is TRBJ2-5 and V is TRBV20-1; 9 bases line up with TRBD1. This CDR3 is 16 amino acids long. CDR1 is DFQATT and CDR2 is SNEGSKA in the germline V gene (reference sequence). V was pared by 3 bases and J by 0 bases, with 8 bases of the junction left unmatched. CDR3 in amino acids: CSASGGGQGYQETQYF. CDR3 bases: TGCAGTGCTAGTGGTGGGGGACAGGGTTACCAAGAGACCCAGTACTTC.

The gene calls are TRBV7-2 and TRBJ1-2; 8 bases align to TRBD1. V lost 5 bases to trimming and J lost 0 bases; unmatched junction nucleotides: 5. The germline gives CDR1 SGHTA, CDR2 FQGNSA. CDR3 length equals 15 residues. The CDR3 sequence is CASSVGQGANYGYTF. The CDR3 nucleotides are TGTGCCAGCAGCGTAGGACAGGGAGCTAACTATGGCTACACCTTC.

The chain has TRBV4-2 and TRBJ2-1; TRBD2 matches at 7 bases. Unmatched junction bases numbered 7, after V lost 4 bases and J lost 7 bases. Germline CDR1 and CDR2: LGHNA and YNFKEQ. The CDR3 consists of 14 residues. This CDR3 reads CASSPQAGGNEQFF. DNA for the CDR3: TGTGCCAGCAGCCCCCAGGCCGGGGGGAATGAGCAGTTCTTC.

This clonotype was seen a handful of times. The chain carries TRBV20-1 and TRBJ2-5, with a tentative D call TRBD2 (6 bases). Germline V gene lookup returns CDR1 DFQATT and CDR2 SNEGSKA (reference sequence). V was clipped by 3 bases and J by 2 bases, with 13 bases between them. The CDR3 contains 14 residues. The CDR3, as DNA: TGCAGTGCTAGGCTGGGACTCCAACAAGAGACCCAGTACTTC. Translated: CSARLGLQQETQYF.

There are many counts of this clonotype. This chain connects TRBV7-8 to TRBJ2-6; no clear D. The CDR3 totals 16 residues. Germline V CDR1 and CDR2: SGHVS, FQNEAQ. V was trimmed by 4 bases and J by 2 bases, leaving 12 bases between them. The CDR3 loop is CASSSPGHPGANVLTF. The CDR3 DNA reads as TGTGCCAGCAGCTCCCCGGGCCACCCTGGGGCCAACGTCCTGACTTTC.